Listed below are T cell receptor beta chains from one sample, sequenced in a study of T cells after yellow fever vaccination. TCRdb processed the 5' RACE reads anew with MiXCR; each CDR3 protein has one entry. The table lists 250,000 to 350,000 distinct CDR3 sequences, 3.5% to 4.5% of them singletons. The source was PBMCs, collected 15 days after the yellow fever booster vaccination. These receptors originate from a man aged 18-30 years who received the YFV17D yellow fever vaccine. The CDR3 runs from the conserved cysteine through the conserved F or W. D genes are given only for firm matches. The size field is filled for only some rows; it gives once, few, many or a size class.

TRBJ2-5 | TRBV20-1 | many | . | CSGRSSQETQYF | TGCAGTGGCAGGTCCAGTCAAGAGACCCAGTACTTC
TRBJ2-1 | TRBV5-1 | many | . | CASSSQAGIENEQFF | TGCGCCAGCAGCTCCCAGGCAGGGATCGAGAATGAGCAGTTCTTC
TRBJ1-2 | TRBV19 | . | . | CATRTADYGYTF | TGTGCCACCAGGACGGCCGACTATGGCTACACCTTC
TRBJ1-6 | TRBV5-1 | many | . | CASNQRDGHSPLHF | TGCGCCAGCAACCAGAGGGACGGCCATTCACCCCTCCACTTT
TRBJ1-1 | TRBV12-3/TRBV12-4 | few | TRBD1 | CASSSDRGLTEAFF | TGTGCCAGCAGTTCGGACAGGGGGTTGACTGAAGCTTTCTTT
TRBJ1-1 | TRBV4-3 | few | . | CASSPQRDTEAFF | TGCGCCAGCAGCCCTCAGAGGGACACTGAAGCTTTCTTT
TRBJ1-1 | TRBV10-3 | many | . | CAISDTLNTEAFF | TGTGCCATAAGTGATACCCTGAACACTGAAGCTTTCTTT
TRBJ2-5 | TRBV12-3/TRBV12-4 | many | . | CASSLQKEETQYF | TGTGCCAGCAGTCTCCAGAAGGAAGAGACCCAGTACTTC
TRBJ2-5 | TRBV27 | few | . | CASSSNPLRETQYF | TGTGCCAGCAGTTCAAACCCATTGAGGGAGACCCAGTACTTC
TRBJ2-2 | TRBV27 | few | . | CASSPFRDGETGELFF | TGTGCCAGCAGTCCATTCCGGGACGGAGAGACCGGGGAGCTGTTTTTT
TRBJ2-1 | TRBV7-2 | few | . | CASSLFSASEFF | TGTGCCAGCAGCTTATTTAGCGCCTCTGAGTTCTTC
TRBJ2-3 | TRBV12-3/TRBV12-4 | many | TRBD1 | CASKDRGEDTQYF | TGTGCCAGCAAAGACAGGGGCGAGGATACGCAGTATTTT
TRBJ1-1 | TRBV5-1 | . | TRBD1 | CASEQTGSGTEAFF | TGCGCCAGCGAGCAGACAGGGTCGGGCACTGAAGCTTTCTTT
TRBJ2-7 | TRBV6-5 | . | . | CASSSPESYSYEQYF | TGTGCCAGCAGTTCCCCGGAGTCATACTCCTACGAGCAGTACTTC
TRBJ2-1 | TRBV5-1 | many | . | CASSLQGHEQFF | TGCGCCAGCAGCTTACAGGGACATGAGCAGTTCTTC
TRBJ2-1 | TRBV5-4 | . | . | CASSSRPAAGNEQFF | TGTGCCAGCAGCTCCCGGCCGGCTGCGGGGAATGAGCAGTTCTTC
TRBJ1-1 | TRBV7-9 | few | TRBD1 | CASSLVGGQGGTEAFF | TGTGCCAGCAGCTTAGTAGGGGGACAGGGAGGCACTGAAGCTTTCTTT
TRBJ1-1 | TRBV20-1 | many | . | CSATQGWNTEAFF | TGCAGTGCCACTCAGGGGTGGAACACTGAAGCTTTCTTT
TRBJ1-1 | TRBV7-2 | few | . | CASSPQGLYTEAFF | TGTGCCAGCAGCCCGCAGGGGCTTTACACTGAAGCTTTCTTT
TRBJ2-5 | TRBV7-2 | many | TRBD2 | CASSLITSGGGETQYF | TGTGCCAGCAGCTTGATAACTAGCGGGGGAGGGGAGACCCAGTACTTC
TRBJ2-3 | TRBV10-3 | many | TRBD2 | CAISMTSPDTQYF | TGTGCCATCAGCATGACTAGCCCAGATACGCAGTATTTT
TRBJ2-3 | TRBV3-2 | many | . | CASSQERTSERDTQYF | TGTGCCAGCAGCCAAGAGAGGACTAGCGAAAGGGATACGCAGTATTTT
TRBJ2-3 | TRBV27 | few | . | CASSPNVADTQYF | TGTGCCAGCAGTCCTAACGTCGCAGATACGCAGTATTTT
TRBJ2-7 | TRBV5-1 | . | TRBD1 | CASSVTGTGAYEQYF | TGCGCCAGCAGCGTCACCGGGACAGGGGCCTACGAGCAGTACTTC
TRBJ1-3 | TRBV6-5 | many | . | CASWPRRSGNTIYF | TGTGCCAGCTGGCCCCGACGCTCTGGAAACACCATATATTTT
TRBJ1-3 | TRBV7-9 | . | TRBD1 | CASSFYGQGISGNTIYF | TGTGCCAGCAGCTTTTACGGACAGGGGATCTCTGGAAACACCATATATTTT
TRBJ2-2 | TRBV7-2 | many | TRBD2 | CASGGEVGTGELFF | TGTGCCAGCGGGGGGGAGGTCGGCACCGGGGAGCTGTTTTTT
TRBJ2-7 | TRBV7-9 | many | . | CASSPRLYEQYF | TGTGCCAGCAGCCCCCGCTTATACGAGCAGTACTTC
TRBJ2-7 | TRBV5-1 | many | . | CASSGGFPHEQYF | TGCGCCAGCAGCGGGGGGTTCCCCCACGAGCAGTACTTC
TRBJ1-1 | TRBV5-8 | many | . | CASSLLGVGTEAFF | TGTGCCAGCAGCCTGCTGGGGGTGGGGACTGAAGCTTTCTTT
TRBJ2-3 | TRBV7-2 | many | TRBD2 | CASSEEPPTSGGNTDTQYF | TGTGCCAGCAGCGAAGAGCCCCCCACTAGCGGGGGGAACACAGATACGCAGTATTTT
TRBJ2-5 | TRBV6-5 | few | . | CASRTGLSAKTQYF | TGTGCCAGCAGAACGGGACTTTCGGCGAAGACCCAGTACTTC
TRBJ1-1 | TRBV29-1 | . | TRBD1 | CSVRGTVDMNTEAFF | TGCAGCGTGCGGGGGACAGTCGACATGAACACTGAAGCTTTCTTT
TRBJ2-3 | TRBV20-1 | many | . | CSARRDPSTDTQYF | TGCAGTGCCCGCCGGGACCCAAGCACAGATACGCAGTATTTT
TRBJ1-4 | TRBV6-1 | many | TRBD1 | CASSSDRVANEKLFF | TGTGCCAGCAGTTCGGACAGGGTGGCTAATGAAAAACTGTTTTTT
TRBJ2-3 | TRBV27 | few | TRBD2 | CASSLRLAGNTDTQYF | TGTGCCAGCAGTCTTCGACTAGCGGGGAACACAGATACGCAGTATTTT
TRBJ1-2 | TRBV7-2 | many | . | CASSLHRDYGYTF | TGTGCCAGCAGCTTACACAGGGACTATGGCTACACCTTC
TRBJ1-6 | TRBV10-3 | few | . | CAISEQGSSYNSPLHF | TGTGCCATCAGTGAGCAGGGCAGCTCCTATAATTCACCCCTCCACTTT
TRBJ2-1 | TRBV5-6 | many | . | CASSLGTNAYNEQFF | TGTGCCAGCAGCTTGGGGACAAACGCCTACAATGAGCAGTTCTTC
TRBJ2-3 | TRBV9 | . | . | CASSVEFGVSADTQYF | TGTGCCAGCAGCGTAGAGTTCGGGGTTTCGGCAGATACGCAGTATTTT
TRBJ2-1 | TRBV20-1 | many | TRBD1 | CSARGQAGEQFF | TGCAGTGCTAGGGGACAGGCTGGTGAGCAGTTCTTC
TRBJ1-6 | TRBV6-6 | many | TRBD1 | CASSYSTGGRSPLHF | TGTGCCAGCAGTTACTCAACAGGGGGTAGGTCACCCCTCCACTTT
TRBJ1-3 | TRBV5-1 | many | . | CASSLGVSGNTIYF | TGCGCCAGCAGCTTGGGGGTATCCGGAAACACCATATATTTT
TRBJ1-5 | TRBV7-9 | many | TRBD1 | CASSLGQGGQPQHF | TGTGCCAGCAGCTTAGGACAGGGAGGTCAGCCCCAGCATTTT
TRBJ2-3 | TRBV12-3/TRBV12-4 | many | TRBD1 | CASRVTGSTDTQYF | TGTGCCAGCAGAGTGACAGGGAGCACAGATACGCAGTATTTT
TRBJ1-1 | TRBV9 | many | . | CASSVSGAKNTEAFF | TGTGCCAGCAGCGTATCAGGGGCCAAGAACACTGAAGCTTTCTTT
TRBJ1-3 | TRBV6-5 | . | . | CASSDPGTPSGNTIYF | TGTGCCAGCAGTGACCCCGGGACACCCTCTGGAAACACCATATATTTT
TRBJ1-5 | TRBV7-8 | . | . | CASSRGGGHSNQPQHF | TGTGCCAGCAGCCGTGGGGGAGGGCACAGCAATCAGCCCCAGCATTTT
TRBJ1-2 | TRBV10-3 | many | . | CAISLQGTNYGYTF | TGTGCCATCAGTCTACAGGGAACTAACTATGGCTACACCTTC
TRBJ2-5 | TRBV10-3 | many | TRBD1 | CAISVGQGRQETQYF | TGTGCCATCAGCGTTGGACAGGGCAGACAAGAGACCCAGTACTTC
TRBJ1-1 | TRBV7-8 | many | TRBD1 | CASSSQDRGIMNTEAFF | TGTGCCAGCAGCTCACAAGACAGGGGGATCATGAACACTGAAGCTTTCTTT
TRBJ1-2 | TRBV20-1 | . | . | CSARSPPRGRYGYTF | TGCAGTGCTAGATCCCCCCCCCGGGGGAGGTATGGCTACACCTTC
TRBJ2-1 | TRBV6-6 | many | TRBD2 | CAAGTNYNEQFF | TGTGCCGCGGGGACTAACTACAATGAGCAGTTCTTC
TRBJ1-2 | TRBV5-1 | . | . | CASSLYGDYGYTF | TGCGCCAGCAGCTTGTACGGGGACTATGGCTACACCTTC
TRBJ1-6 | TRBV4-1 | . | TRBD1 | CASSQKGAGLLPLHF | TGCGCCAGCAGCCAAAAGGGGGCAGGGCTTCTCCCCCTCCACTTT
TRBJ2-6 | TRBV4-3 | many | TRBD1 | CASTPGQPGANVLTF | TGCGCCAGCACCCCGGGACAGCCTGGGGCCAACGTCCTGACTTTC
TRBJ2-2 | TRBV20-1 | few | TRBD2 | CSARSLAGNTGELFF | TGCAGTGCTAGAAGTCTAGCGGGGAACACCGGGGAGCTGTTTTTT
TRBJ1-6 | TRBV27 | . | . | CASSFLKGLNSPLHF | TGTGCCAGCAGTTTCCTGAAGGGCCTCAATTCACCCCTCCACTTT
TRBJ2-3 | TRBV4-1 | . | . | CASSLGLDSLTDTQYF | TGCGCCAGCAGCCTGGGCCTGGACTCTCTCACAGATACGCAGTATTTT
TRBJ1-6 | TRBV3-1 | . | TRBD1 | CASSGTGGFSNSPLHF | TGTGCCAGCAGCGGAACAGGGGGCTTTTCTAATTCACCCCTCCACTTT